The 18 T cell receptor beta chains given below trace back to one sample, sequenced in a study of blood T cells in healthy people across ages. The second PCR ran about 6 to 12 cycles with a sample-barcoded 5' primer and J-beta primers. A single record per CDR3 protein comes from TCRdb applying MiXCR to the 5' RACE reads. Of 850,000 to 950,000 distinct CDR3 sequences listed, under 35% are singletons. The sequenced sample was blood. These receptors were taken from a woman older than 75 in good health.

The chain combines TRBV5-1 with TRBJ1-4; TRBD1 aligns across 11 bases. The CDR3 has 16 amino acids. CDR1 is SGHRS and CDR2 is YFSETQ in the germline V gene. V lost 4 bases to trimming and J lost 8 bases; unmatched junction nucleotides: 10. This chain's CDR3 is CASSTGQGAMNEKLFF. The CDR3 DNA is TGCGCCAGCAGCACCGGACAGGGGGCAATGAACGAAAAACTGTTTTTT.

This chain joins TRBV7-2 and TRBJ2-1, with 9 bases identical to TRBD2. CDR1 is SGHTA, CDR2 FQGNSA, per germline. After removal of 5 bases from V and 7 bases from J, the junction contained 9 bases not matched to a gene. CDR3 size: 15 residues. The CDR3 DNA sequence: TGTGCCAGCAGCCAAACCGGAAGCGGGAGGAATGAGCAGTTCTTC. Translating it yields CASSQTGSGRNEQFF.

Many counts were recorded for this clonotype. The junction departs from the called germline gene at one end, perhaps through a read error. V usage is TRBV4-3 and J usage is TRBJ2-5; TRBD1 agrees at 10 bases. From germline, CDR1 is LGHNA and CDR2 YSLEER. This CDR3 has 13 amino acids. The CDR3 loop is CASSQDRGETQYF. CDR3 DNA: TGTGCCAGCAGCCAGGACAGGGGGGAGACCCAGTACTTC.

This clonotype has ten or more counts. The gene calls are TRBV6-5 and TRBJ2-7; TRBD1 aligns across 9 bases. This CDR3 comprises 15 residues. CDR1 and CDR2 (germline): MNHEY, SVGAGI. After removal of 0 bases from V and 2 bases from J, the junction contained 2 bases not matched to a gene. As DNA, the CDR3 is TGTGCCAGCAGTTACTCGAGGGACAGGGCCTACGAGCAGTACTTC. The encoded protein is CASSYSRDRAYEQYF.

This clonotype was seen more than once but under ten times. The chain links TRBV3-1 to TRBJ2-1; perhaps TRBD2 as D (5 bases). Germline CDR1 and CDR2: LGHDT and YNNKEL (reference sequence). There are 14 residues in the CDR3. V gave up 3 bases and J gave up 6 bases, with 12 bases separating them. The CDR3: CASSQGDYFNEQFF. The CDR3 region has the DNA TGTGCCAGCAGCCAGGGCGACTATTTCAATGAGCAGTTCTTC.

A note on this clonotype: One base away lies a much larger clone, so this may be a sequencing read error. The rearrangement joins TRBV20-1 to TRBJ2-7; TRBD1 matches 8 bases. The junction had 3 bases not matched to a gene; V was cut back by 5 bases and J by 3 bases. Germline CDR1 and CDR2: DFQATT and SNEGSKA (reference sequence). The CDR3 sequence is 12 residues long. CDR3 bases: TGCAGTGCTTCGGACAGGGACTACGAGCAGTACTTC. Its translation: CSASDRDYEQYF.

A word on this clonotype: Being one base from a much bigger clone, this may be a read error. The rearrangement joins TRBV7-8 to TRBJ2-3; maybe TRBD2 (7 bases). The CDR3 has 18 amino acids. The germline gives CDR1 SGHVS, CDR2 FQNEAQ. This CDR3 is CASSSLPRTAGVTGTQYF. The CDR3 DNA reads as TGTGCCAGCAGCTCACTCCCCCGGACGGCGGGGGTGACAGGTACGCAGTATTTT.

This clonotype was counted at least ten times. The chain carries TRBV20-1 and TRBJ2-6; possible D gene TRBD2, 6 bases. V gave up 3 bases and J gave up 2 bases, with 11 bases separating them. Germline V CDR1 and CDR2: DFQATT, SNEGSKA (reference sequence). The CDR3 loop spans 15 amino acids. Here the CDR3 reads CSARRDLTGANVLTF. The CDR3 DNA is TGCAGTGCTAGGAGGGACTTGACTGGGGCCAACGTCCTGACTTTC.

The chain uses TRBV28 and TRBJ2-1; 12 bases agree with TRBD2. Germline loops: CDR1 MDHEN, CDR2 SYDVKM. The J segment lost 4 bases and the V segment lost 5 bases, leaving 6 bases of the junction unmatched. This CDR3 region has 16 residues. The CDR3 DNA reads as TGTGCCAGCAGTCGTGCTAGCGGGAGGGAGTACAATGAGCAGTTCTTC. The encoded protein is CASSRASGREYNEQFF.

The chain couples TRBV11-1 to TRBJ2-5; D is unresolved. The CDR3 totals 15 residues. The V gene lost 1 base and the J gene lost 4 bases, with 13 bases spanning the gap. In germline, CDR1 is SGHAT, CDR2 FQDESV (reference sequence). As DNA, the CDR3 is TGTGCCAGCAGCTTAGTGGGTGTCCCCGGAGAGACCCAGTACTTC. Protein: CASSLVGVPGETQYF.

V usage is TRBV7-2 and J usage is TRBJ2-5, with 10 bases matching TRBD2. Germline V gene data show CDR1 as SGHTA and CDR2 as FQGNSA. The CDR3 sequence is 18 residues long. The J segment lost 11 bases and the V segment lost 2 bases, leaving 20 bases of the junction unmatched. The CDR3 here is CASSLLLAGGPVGREQYF. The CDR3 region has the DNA TGTGCCAGCAGCTTACTCTTAGCGGGAGGCCCCGTGGGGAGGGAGCAGTACTTC.

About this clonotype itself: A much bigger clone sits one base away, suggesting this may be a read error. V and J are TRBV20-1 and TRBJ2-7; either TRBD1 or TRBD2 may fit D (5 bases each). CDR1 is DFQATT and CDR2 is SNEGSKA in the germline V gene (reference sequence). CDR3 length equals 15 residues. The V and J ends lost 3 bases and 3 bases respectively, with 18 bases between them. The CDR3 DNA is TGCAGTGCTAGGTTCGGGGCGCAGCTCTGCTACGAGCAGTACTTC. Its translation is CSARFGAQLCYEQYF.

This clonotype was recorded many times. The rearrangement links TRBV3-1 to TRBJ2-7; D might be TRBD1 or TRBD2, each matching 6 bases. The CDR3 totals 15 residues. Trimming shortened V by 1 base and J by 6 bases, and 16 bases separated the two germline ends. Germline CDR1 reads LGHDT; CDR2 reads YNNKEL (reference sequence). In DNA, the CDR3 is TGTGCCAGCAGCCAAGGCCTTGGGGGGCGGATCGAGCAGTACTTC. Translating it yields CASSQGLGGRIEQYF.

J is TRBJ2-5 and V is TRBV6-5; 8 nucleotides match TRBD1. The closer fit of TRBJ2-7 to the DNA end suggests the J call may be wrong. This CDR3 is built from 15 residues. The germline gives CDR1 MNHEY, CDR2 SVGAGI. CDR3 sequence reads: CASSNGQGSLYEQYF. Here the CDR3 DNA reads TGTGCCAGCAGTAACGGACAGGGCTCCCTTTACGAGCAGTACTTC.

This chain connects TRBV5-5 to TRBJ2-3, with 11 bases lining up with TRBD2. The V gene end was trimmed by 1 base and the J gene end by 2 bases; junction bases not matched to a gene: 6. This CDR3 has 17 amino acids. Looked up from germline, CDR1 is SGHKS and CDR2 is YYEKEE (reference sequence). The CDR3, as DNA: TGTGCCAGCAGCTTGAGGCTAGCGGGGGGAAACACAGATACGCAGTATTTT. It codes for CASSLRLAGGNTDTQYF.

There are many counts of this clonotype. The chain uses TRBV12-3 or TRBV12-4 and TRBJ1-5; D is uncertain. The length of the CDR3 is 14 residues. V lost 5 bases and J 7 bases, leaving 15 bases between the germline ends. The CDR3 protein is CASSIYGSGQPQHF. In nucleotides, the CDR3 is TGTGCCAGCAGTATATACGGTTCGGGACAGCCCCAGCATTTT.

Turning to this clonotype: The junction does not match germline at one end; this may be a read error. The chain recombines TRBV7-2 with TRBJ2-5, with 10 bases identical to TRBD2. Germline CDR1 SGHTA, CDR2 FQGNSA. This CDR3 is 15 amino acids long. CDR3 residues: CASSFYTSGKGKQYF. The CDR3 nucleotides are TGTGCCAGTAGCTTCTACACTAGCGGGAAGGGAAAGCAGTACTTC.

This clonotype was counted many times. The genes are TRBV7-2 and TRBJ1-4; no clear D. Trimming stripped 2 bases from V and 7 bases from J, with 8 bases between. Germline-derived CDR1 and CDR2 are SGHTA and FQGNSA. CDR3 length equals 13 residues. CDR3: CASSLTPIEKLFF. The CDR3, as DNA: TGTGCCAGCAGCTTAACCCCAATTGAAAAACTGTTTTTT.